The rows below give T cell receptor beta chains drawn from one sample of a study of OX40 agonist ivuxolimab in advanced cancers. Method: immunoSEQ multiplex PCR; TCRdb's copy keeps in-frame clones and lacks some. The sample has around 97,000 clones, approximately 80% seen once; the top ten hold 5.5%. This material consisted of CD4+ or CD8+ T cells sorted from blood, taken in a trial of the OX40 agonist ivuxolimab. Receptor source: an adult with an advanced solid tumor such as melanoma, head and neck, liver or kidney cancer. CDR3s include the opening cysteine and the closing phenylalanine or tryptophan. Fields, in order: clone size, V gene, D gene, J gene, CDR3 protein, CDR3 DNA. A D gene is named only where the DNA matches it firmly. For some rows the clone size is stated as once, few or many, or as a class when expanded; others skip it.

clone size: -; V gene: TRBV2; D gene: TRBD1; J gene: TRBJ1-1; CDR3 protein: CASSEGTGRDTEAFF; CDR3 DNA: TGTGCCAGCAGTGAGGGGACAGGGAGGGACACTGAAGCTTTCTTT
clone size: -; V gene: TRBV25-1; D gene: TRBD2; J gene: TRBJ2-3; CDR3 protein: CASSAISGGHMSTDTQYF; CDR3 DNA: TGTGCCAGCAGTGCCATTAGCGGGGGCCACATGAGCACAGATACGCAGTATTTT
clone size: -; V gene: TRBV29-1; D gene: -; J gene: TRBJ1-1; CDR3 protein: CSVFVTGEAFF; CDR3 DNA: TGCAGCGTTTTTGTGACGGGTGAAGCTTTCTTT
clone size: -; V gene: TRBV19; D gene: -; J gene: TRBJ1-4; CDR3 protein: CASSRAVFNEKLFF; CDR3 DNA: TGTGCCAGTAGTCGGGCAGTGTTTAATGAAAAACTGTTTTTT
clone size: -; V gene: TRBV5-1; D gene: -; J gene: TRBJ1-6; CDR3 protein: CASSLGQNSPLHF; CDR3 DNA: TGCGCCAGCAGCTTGGGTCAGAATTCACCCCTCCACTTT
clone size: -; V gene: TRBV9; D gene: TRBD2; J gene: TRBJ2-3; CDR3 protein: CASSVSGGQDTQYF; CDR3 DNA: TGTGCCAGCAGCGTATCGGGAGGGCAAGATACGCAGTATTTT
clone size: -; V gene: TRBV7-6; D gene: TRBD2; J gene: TRBJ2-3; CDR3 protein: CASSPQEVRGADTQYF; CDR3 DNA: TGTGCCAGCAGCCCGCAGGAGGTGCGGGGGGCAGATACGCAGTATTTT
clone size: -; V gene: TRBV11-2; D gene: -; J gene: TRBJ1-5; CDR3 protein: CASSLEGRGAQPQHF; CDR3 DNA: TGTGCCAGCAGCTTAGAGGGCAGGGGAGCACAGCCCCAGCATTTT
clone size: -; V gene: TRBV5-1; D gene: TRBD1; J gene: TRBJ1-1; CDR3 protein: CASSPETGVMNTEAFF; CDR3 DNA: TGCGCCAGCAGCCCGGAGACAGGGGTCATGAACACTGAAGCTTTCTTT
clone size: -; V gene: TRBV14; D gene: -; J gene: TRBJ2-7; CDR3 protein: CASSPQKVGANEQYF; CDR3 DNA: TGTGCCAGCAGCCCGCAGAAGGTAGGGGCCAACGAGCAGTACTTC
clone size: -; V gene: TRBV9; D gene: TRBD1; J gene: TRBJ1-1; CDR3 protein: CASSVVTGVMNTEAFF; CDR3 DNA: TGTGCCAGCAGCGTAGTGACAGGGGTAATGAACACTGAAGCTTTCTTT
clone size: -; V gene: TRBV7-8; D gene: TRBD2; J gene: TRBJ2-1; CDR3 protein: CASSLGTSGAHNEQFF; CDR3 DNA: TGTGCCAGCAGCTTAGGGACTAGCGGGGCTCACAATGAGCAGTTCTTC
clone size: -; V gene: TRBV5-1; D gene: TRBD1; J gene: TRBJ1-2; CDR3 protein: CASSTSGTGRNGYTF; CDR3 DNA: TGCGCCAGCAGCACCTCCGGGACAGGGCGTAATGGCTACACCTTC
clone size: once; V gene: TRBV2; D gene: -; J gene: TRBJ2-3; CDR3 protein: CASSGPRADTQYF; CDR3 DNA: TGTGCCAGCAGTGGGCCCAGAGCAGATACGCAGTATTTT
clone size: -; V gene: TRBV2; D gene: TRBD1; J gene: TRBJ1-6; CDR3 protein: CASSARGPDSPLHF; CDR3 DNA: TGTGCCAGCAGTGCGAGGGGGCCGGATTCACCCCTCCACTTT
clone size: -; V gene: TRBV7-8; D gene: -; J gene: TRBJ2-7; CDR3 protein: CASSLGGRGDEQYF; CDR3 DNA: TGTGCCAGCAGCTTAGGAGGGAGAGGGGACGAGCAGTACTTC
clone size: -; V gene: TRBV5-1; D gene: TRBD2; J gene: TRBJ2-7; CDR3 protein: CASMAGGKGYEQYF; CDR3 DNA: TGCGCCAGCATGGCGGGGGGTAAGGGCTACGAGCAGTACTTC
clone size: -; V gene: TRBV29-1; D gene: TRBD1; J gene: TRBJ2-7; CDR3 protein: CSAGDSYEQYF; CDR3 DNA: TGCAGCGCTGGGGACAGTTACGAGCAGTACTTC
clone size: -; V gene: TRBV19; D gene: -; J gene: TRBJ2-2; CDR3 protein: CATPLRRNTGELFF; CDR3 DNA: TGTGCCACTCCCCTGAGACGGAACACCGGGGAGCTGTTTTTT
clone size: -; V gene: TRBV10-3; D gene: TRBD1; J gene: TRBJ2-7; CDR3 protein: CAISTQGDGQYF; CDR3 DNA: TGTGCCATCAGTACCCAGGGGGATGGGCAGTACTTC
clone size: -; V gene: TRBV10-2; D gene: TRBD1; J gene: TRBJ2-7; CDR3 protein: CASSEFRTGNYEQYF; CDR3 DNA: TGCGCCAGCAGTGAGTTCCGGACAGGGAACTACGAGCAGTACTTC
clone size: -; V gene: TRBV18; D gene: -; J gene: TRBJ1-4; CDR3 protein: CASSHPGEKLFF; CDR3 DNA: TGTGCCAGCTCACATCCAGGGGAAAAACTGTTTTTT
clone size: -; V gene: TRBV19; D gene: -; J gene: TRBJ1-2; CDR3 protein: CASSTDGKNYGYTF; CDR3 DNA: TGTGCCAGTAGTACCGACGGAAAGAACTATGGCTACACCTTC
clone size: -; V gene: TRBV14; D gene: -; J gene: TRBJ2-7; CDR3 protein: CASSLRELGNAEQYF; CDR3 DNA: TGTGCCAGCAGCCTGAGGGAATTGGGTAATGCCGAGCAGTACTTC
clone size: once; V gene: TRBV6-5; D gene: -; J gene: TRBJ1-1; CDR3 protein: CASTRGTEAFF; CDR3 DNA: TGTGCCAGCACGAGAGGAACTGAAGCTTTCTTT
clone size: -; V gene: TRBV9; D gene: -; J gene: TRBJ2-7; CDR3 protein: CASSVAQGNTYEQYF; CDR3 DNA: TGTGCCAGCAGCGTAGCACAGGGTAATACCTACGAGCAGTACTTC
clone size: -; V gene: TRBV7-2; D gene: -; J gene: TRBJ1-1; CDR3 protein: CASRAGTEAFF; CDR3 DNA: TGTGCCAGCAGGGCCGGGACAGAAGCTTTCTTT
clone size: -; V gene: TRBV2; D gene: -; J gene: TRBJ1-1; CDR3 protein: CASSERGSTEAFF; CDR3 DNA: TGTGCCAGCAGTGAGAGGGGGTCCACTGAAGCTTTCTTT
clone size: few; V gene: TRBV9; D gene: TRBD2; J gene: TRBJ2-7; CDR3 protein: CASSERASGRGGQYF; CDR3 DNA: TGTGCCAGCAGCGAAAGGGCTAGCGGGAGGGGCGGGCAGTACTTC
clone size: few; V gene: TRBV11-1; D gene: -; J gene: TRBJ2-7; CDR3 protein: CASSLDSRVSYEQYF; CDR3 DNA: TGTGCCAGCAGCTTAGACTCCCGCGTCTCCTACGAGCAGTACTTC
clone size: -; V gene: TRBV7-8; D gene: TRBD2; J gene: TRBJ2-1; CDR3 protein: CASSSLANSYNEQFF; CDR3 DNA: TGTGCCAGCAGCTCACTAGCGAACTCCTACAATGAGCAGTTCTTC
clone size: -; V gene: TRBV6-6; D gene: -; J gene: TRBJ2-5; CDR3 protein: CASTPRGEIQETQYF; CDR3 DNA: TGTGCCAGCACCCCTCGCGGGGAGATCCAAGAGACCCAGTACTTC
clone size: -; V gene: TRBV4-2; D gene: -; J gene: TRBJ2-3; CDR3 protein: CASVSRGTDTQYF; CDR3 DNA: TGTGCCAGCGTCTCACGGGGGACAGATACGCAGTATTTT
clone size: -; V gene: TRBV7-2; D gene: TRBD2; J gene: TRBJ2-7; CDR3 protein: CASRYTGGAYEQYF; CDR3 DNA: TGTGCCAGCAGATACACGGGGGGGGCCTACGAGCAGTACTTC
clone size: -; V gene: TRBV9; D gene: -; J gene: TRBJ2-2; CDR3 protein: CASRFSSYPGRTQNTGELFF; CDR3 DNA: TGTGCCAGCAGATTCTCCTCCTACCCTGGCCGGACACAGAACACCGGGGAGCTGTTTTTT
clone size: -; V gene: TRBV9; D gene: -; J gene: TRBJ1-2; CDR3 protein: CASSDHDRTHGYTF; CDR3 DNA: TGTGCCAGCAGCGACCATGACAGGACGCATGGCTACACCTTC
clone size: -; V gene: TRBV6-1; D gene: TRBD2; J gene: TRBJ2-3; CDR3 protein: CASSLAATDTQYF; CDR3 DNA: TGTGCCAGCAGTCTAGCGGCCACAGATACGCAGTATTTT
clone size: -; V gene: TRBV5-1; D gene: TRBD1; J gene: TRBJ1-5; CDR3 protein: CASSLGTGFQPQHF; CDR3 DNA: TGCGCCAGCAGCTTGGGGACAGGGTTTCAGCCCCAGCATTTT
clone size: -; V gene: TRBV7-3; D gene: -; J gene: TRBJ2-2; CDR3 protein: CASSPTGTNTGELFF; CDR3 DNA: TGTGCCAGCAGCCCTACAGGGACCAACACCGGGGAGCTGTTTTTT
clone size: -; V gene: TRBV4-3; D gene: -; J gene: TRBJ2-3; CDR3 protein: CASSQSHGRQYF; CDR3 DNA: TGCGCCAGCAGCCAATCCCACGGTCGTCAGTATTTT
clone size: -; V gene: TRBV7-2; D gene: -; J gene: TRBJ2-3; CDR3 protein: CASSLDPWTDTQYF; CDR3 DNA: TGTGCCAGCAGCTTAGACCCGTGGACAGATACGCAGTATTTT
clone size: -; V gene: TRBV11-3; D gene: TRBD1; J gene: TRBJ2-3; CDR3 protein: CASSSGQSTDTQYF; CDR3 DNA: TGTGCCAGCAGCTCGGGACAGTCCACAGATACGCAGTATTTT
clone size: -; V gene: TRBV18; D gene: TRBD1; J gene: TRBJ2-7; CDR3 protein: CASSPGTGSEQYF; CDR3 DNA: TGTGCCAGCTCACCAGGGACAGGGAGCGAGCAGTACTTC
clone size: once; V gene: TRBV9; D gene: TRBD1; J gene: TRBJ2-7; CDR3 protein: CASSAGQGARQYF; CDR3 DNA: TGTGCCAGCAGCGCCGGACAGGGGGCACGGCAGTACTTC
clone size: -; V gene: TRBV10-3; D gene: -; J gene: TRBJ2-2; CDR3 protein: CAIRPDGNTGELFF; CDR3 DNA: TGTGCCATCAGACCCGACGGAAACACCGGGGAGCTGTTTTTT